The clone carrying this TCR beta chain was seen only once. Its antigen is unknown. The data stem from a study of OX40 agonist ivuxolimab in advanced cancers. Across the study: Under the entry rules, prior anti-PD-1, anti-PD-L1 or anti-CTLA-4 therapy was allowed, and about 38% had some.

Broader study findings: The investigators did not determine what antigen specificity the expanded peripheral T cells had.

TCRdb's table, derived via immunoSEQ multiplex PCR, lists solely in-frame clones and lacks some. Of about 77,000 clones listed, 94% are singletons. The sequence was collected from an adult with an advanced solid tumor such as melanoma, head and neck, liver or kidney cancer. Sequencing used CD4+ or CD8+ T cells sorted from blood, obtained in a trial of the OX40 agonist ivuxolimab.

CDR3 DNA sequence: TGTGCCAGCAGCTTAGTGGTGGGGATATACAATGAGCAGTTCTTC. Amino acids: CASSLVVGIYNEQFF. This chain links TRBV7-9 with TRBJ2-1; no clear D. Trimming removed 1 base at V and 4 bases at J, with 11 bases between. CDR3 length: 15 amino acids. Germline V gene data show CDR1 as SEHNR and CDR2 as FQNEAQ (reference sequence).